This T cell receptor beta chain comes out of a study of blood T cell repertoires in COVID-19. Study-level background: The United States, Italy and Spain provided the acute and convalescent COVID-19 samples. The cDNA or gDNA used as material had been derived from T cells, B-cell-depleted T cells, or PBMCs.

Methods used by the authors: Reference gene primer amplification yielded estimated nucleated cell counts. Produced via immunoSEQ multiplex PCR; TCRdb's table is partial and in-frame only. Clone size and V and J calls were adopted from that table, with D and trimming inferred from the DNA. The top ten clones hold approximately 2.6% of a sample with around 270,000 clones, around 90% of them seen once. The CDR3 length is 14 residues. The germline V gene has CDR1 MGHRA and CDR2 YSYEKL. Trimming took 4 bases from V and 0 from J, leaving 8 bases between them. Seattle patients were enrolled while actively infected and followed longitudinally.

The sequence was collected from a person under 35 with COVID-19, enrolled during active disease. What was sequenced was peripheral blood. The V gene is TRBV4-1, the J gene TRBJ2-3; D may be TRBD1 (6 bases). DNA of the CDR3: TGCGCCAGCAGCCCCGGACAGAGCACAGATACGCAGTATTTT. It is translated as CASSPGQSTDTQYF.